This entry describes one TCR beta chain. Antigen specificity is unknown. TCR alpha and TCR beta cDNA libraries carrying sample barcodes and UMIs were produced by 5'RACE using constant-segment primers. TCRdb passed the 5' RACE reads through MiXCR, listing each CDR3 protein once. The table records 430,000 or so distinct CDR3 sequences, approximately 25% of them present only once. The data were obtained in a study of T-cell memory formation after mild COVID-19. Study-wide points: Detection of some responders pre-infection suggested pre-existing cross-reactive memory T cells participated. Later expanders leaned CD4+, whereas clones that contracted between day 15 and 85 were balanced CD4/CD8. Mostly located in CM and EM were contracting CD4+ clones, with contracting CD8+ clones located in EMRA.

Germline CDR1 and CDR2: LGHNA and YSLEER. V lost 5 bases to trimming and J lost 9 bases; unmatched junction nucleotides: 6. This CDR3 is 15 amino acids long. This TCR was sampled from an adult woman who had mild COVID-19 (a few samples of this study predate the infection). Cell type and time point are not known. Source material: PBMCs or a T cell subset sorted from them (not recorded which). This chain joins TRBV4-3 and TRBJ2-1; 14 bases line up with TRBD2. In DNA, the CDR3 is TGCGCCAGCAGCGAACGGGGACTAGCGGGAGTTGAGCAGTTCTTC. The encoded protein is CASSERGLAGVEQFF.